Each of the 31 T cell receptor beta chains below was sequenced from the same sample in a study of blood T cell repertoires in COVID-19. Clones were sequenced by immunoSEQ multiplex PCR, and TCRdb holds only the in-frame ones, with some missing. This sample has 190,000 or so clones, with over 75% found just once. The sequencing input was PBMCs or T cells enriched from blood (not recorded which). The receptors derive from a man between 35 and 55 years old who had recovered from COVID-19.

This chain joins TRBV30 and TRBJ2-7, with D uncertain. The length of the CDR3 is 12 residues. Germline CDR1 GTSNPN, CDR2 SVGIG (reference sequence). V lost 0 bases, J lost 3 bases, and 6 bases lay in between. CDR3 loop: CAWSVTSYEQYF. In DNA, the CDR3 is TGTGCCTGGAGTGTTACAAGCTACGAGCAGTACTTC.

In its sample, this clone was seen once. The chain employs TRBV5-1 and TRBJ2-1; TRBD2 aligns across 8 bases. The CDR3 consists of 15 residues. The V gene's germline CDR1 is SGHRS and CDR2 YFSETQ. Unmatched junction bases numbered 13, after V lost 3 bases and J lost 11 bases. The CDR3 DNA sequence: TGCGCCAGCAGCTCAGGCGGGAGGAAATCAGCCCAGCAGTTCTTC. Translated: CASSSGGRKSAQQFF. Full variable domain (outside the CDR3, taken from reference TRBV5-1 and TRBJ2-1): KAGVTQTPRYLIKTRGQQVTLSCSPISGHRSVSWYQQTPGQGLQFLFEYFSETQRNKGNFPGRFSGRQFSNSRSEMNVSTLELGDSALYLCASSSGGRKSAQQFFGPGTRLTVL.

The CDR3 coding sequence is TGTGCCAGCAGCCAGCGGGACAGGGCAGGTTCACCCCTCCACTTT. Translated, it gives CASSQRDRAGSPLHF. The V gene is TRBV7-9, the J gene TRBJ1-6, with 9 nucleotides matching TRBD1. Germline assignment: CDR1 SEHNR and CDR2 FQNEAQ (reference sequence). The CDR3 is 15 amino acids. Trimming cost V 5 bases and J 9 bases; bases outside gene matches: 8.

This clone came up many times. The rearrangement links TRBV3-1 (or the pseudogene TRBV3-2) to TRBJ1-3, with a weak D call TRBD1 (6 bases). This CDR3 has 14 amino acids. Germline V gene sequence: CDR1 LGHDT, CDR2 YNNKEL (reference sequence). V was cut by 3 bases and J by 5 bases, with 11 bases left in between. CDR3 residues: CASSHSDRRNTIYF. The DNA of the CDR3 is TGTGCCAGCAGCCATAGCGACAGGAGAAACACCATATATTTT.

The chain carries TRBV10-2 and TRBJ2-1; D is undetermined. Germline loops: CDR1 WSHSY, CDR2 SAAADI. The V end was cut by 2 bases, the J end by 4 bases, with 9 bases between. The CDR3 contains 14 residues. The CDR3 is CASSEDDNYNEQFF. DNA for the CDR3: TGCGCCAGCAGTGAGGATGACAATTACAATGAGCAGTTCTTC.

The J gene is TRBJ2-1, the V gene TRBV29-1; 9 nucleotides agree with TRBD2. Germline lookup yields CDR1 SQVTM and CDR2 ANQGSEA. V shed 6 bases, J shed 8 bases, and the junction held 11 bases outside the gene matches. This CDR3 region has 14 residues. CDR3 bases: TGCAGCGTCGCACCCAGCGGGGGGATAGATGAGCAGTTCTTC. Protein sequence: CSVAPSGGIDEQFF.

This chain connects TRBV24-1 to TRBJ2-3, with 7 bases fitting TRBD2. From germline, CDR1 is KGHDR and CDR2 SFDVKD. V shed 12 bases, J shed 0 bases, and the junction held 11 bases outside the gene matches. CDR3 size: 15 residues. CDR3 DNA sequence: TGTGCCGCCTTCCCTAGCGGCTGCAGCACAGATACGCAGTATTTT. It codes for CAAFPSGCSTDTQYF.

This clone was detected a few times. This rearrangement joins TRBV27 to TRBJ2-5; maybe TRBD2 (6 bases). Between the trimmed V and J ends, which lost 5 bases and 9 bases, there was a span of 19 bases. The V gene's germline CDR1 is MNHEY and CDR2 SMNVEV (reference sequence). CDR3 length: 14 amino acids. DNA of the CDR3: TGTGCCAGCAGTCTGGGGGGACGGTCAGAATCCCAGTACTTC. It encodes CASSLGGRSESQYF.

This clone appeared a few times. The chain carries TRBV24-1 and TRBJ2-5; 7 nucleotides match TRBD2. This CDR3 is 17 amino acids long. Germline V gene lookup returns CDR1 KGHDR and CDR2 SFDVKD. The V and J ends lost 3 bases and 4 bases, in that order; junction bases with no gene match: 13. The CDR3 reads CATSDGRSGRSGETQYF. CDR3 bases: TGTGCCACCAGTGATGGACGTTCCGGGAGGTCGGGAGAGACCCAGTACTTC.

This chain joins TRBV29-1 and TRBJ2-7; TRBD1 agrees at 9 bases. The V segment lost 5 bases and the J segment 1 base; nucleotides outside the gene matches: 3. In germline, CDR1 is SQVTM, CDR2 ANQGSEA. This CDR3 spans 13 amino acids. The chain's CDR3 is CSVRTGESYEQYF. The CDR3 coding sequence is TGCAGCGTTAGGACAGGGGAATCCTACGAGCAGTACTTC.

V usage is TRBV6-5 and J usage is TRBJ2-1; tentatively, D is TRBD2 (6 bases). The V and J ends lost 6 bases and 0 bases respectively, with 12 bases between them. The CDR3 extends over 15 amino acids. Germline CDR1 is MNHEY and CDR2 is SVGAGI. The CDR3 coding sequence is TGTGCCAGCAGGGGGGGTCGGAGCTCCTACAATGAGCAGTTCTTC. Residues: CASRGGRSSYNEQFF.

The rearrangement joins TRBV6-2 or TRBV6-3 to TRBJ2-1; 7 positions agree with TRBD2. Per the germline V gene, CDR1 is MNHEY and CDR2 is SVGEGT. The V and J ends lost 0 bases and 2 bases, in that order; junction bases with no gene match: 4. CDR3 length: 16 amino acids. DNA for the CDR3: TGTGCCAGCAGTTACTCAGGTGGGGGGGCCTACAATGAGCAGTTCTTC. Translation: CASSYSGGGAYNEQFF.

This clone turned up a few times. The genes are TRBV30 and TRBJ1-2; D is ambiguous. CDR3 length: 15 residues. The germline gives CDR1 GTSNPN, CDR2 SVGIG (reference sequence). Trimming removed 0 bases from V and 1 base from J, with 12 bases in between. CDR3 DNA sequence: TGTGCCTGGAGTGTGTTGGAACAGAATAACTATGGCTACACCTTC. As protein: CAWSVLEQNNYGYTF.

The V gene is TRBV30, the J gene TRBJ1-1; 8 bases map to TRBD1. Germline CDR1 is GTSNPN and CDR2 is SVGIG (reference sequence). The length of the CDR3 is 15 residues. Trimming removed 3 bases from V and 2 bases from J; junction bases left unmatched: 8. Written as DNA, the CDR3 is TGTGCCTGGAGCTCTACAGGGGGTGGAAACACTGAAGCTTTCTTT. Amino acid sequence: CAWSSTGGGNTEAFF.

The rearrangement joins TRBV7-2 to TRBJ2-2; TRBD2 aligns across 10 bases. V was clipped by 5 bases and J by 9 bases; unmatched bases: 12. The germline V gene encodes CDR1 SGHTA and CDR2 FQGNSA. This CDR3 has 16 amino acids. Here the CDR3 reads CASSKAGGLRGRELFF. The CDR3 region has the DNA TGTGCCAGCAGCAAAGCGGGAGGGCTGAGGGGTCGGGAGCTGTTTTTT.

V usage is TRBV29-1 and J usage is TRBJ1-1, with D maybe TRBD1 (5 bases). Germline V CDR1 and CDR2: SQVTM, ANQGSEA. This CDR3 comprises 12 residues. The ends were cut back, 5 bases at V and 4 bases at J, with 11 bases in the middle. The CDR3 spells CSVQGGSTEAFF. As DNA, the CDR3 is TGCAGCGTTCAGGGAGGGAGCACTGAAGCTTTCTTT.

This clone was found once. The chain carries TRBV7-8 and TRBJ2-7, with D uncertain. V was shortened by 1 base and J by 0 bases, with 13 bases between the two germline ends. Germline V gene data show CDR1 as SGHVS and CDR2 as FQNEAQ. This CDR3 is 16 amino acids long. The CDR3 sequence is CASSLEIALNSYEQYF. CDR3 coding DNA: TGTGCCAGCAGCTTAGAGATCGCGCTCAACTCCTACGAGCAGTACTTC.

The chain employs TRBV11-3 and TRBJ2-1, with 10 bases matching TRBD2. CDR3 length: 17 amino acids. CDR1 and CDR2 from the germline V gene are SGHNT and YENEEA. Germline trimming cut 0 bases from V and 0 bases from J; bases unmatched to any gene: 2. The CDR3 DNA reads as TGTGCCAGCAGCTTAGAATCTAGCGGGAGCTCCTACAATGAGCAGTTCTTC. Its protein product is CASSLESSGSSYNEQFF.

The rearrangement links TRBV6-6 to TRBJ1-6; TRBD1 might be the D (6 bases). Per the germline V gene, CDR1 is MNHNY and CDR2 is SVGAGI (reference sequence). This CDR3 comprises 12 residues. V lost 7 bases to trimming and J lost 8 bases, with 9 bases between them. The CDR3 here is CASTKGDSPLHF. The CDR3 coding sequence is TGTGCCAGCACTAAGGGGGATTCACCCCTCCACTTT.

This chain links TRBV2 with TRBJ1-2; 9 bases match TRBD1. J was trimmed by 5 bases and V by 9 bases; bases with no gene match: 7. Per germline, CDR1 SNHLY and CDR2 FYNNEI. The CDR3 has 13 residues. The chain's CDR3 is CASLQGAGYGYTF. CDR3 nucleotides: TGTGCCAGTTTACAGGGGGCCGGGTATGGCTACACCTTC.

The chain recombines TRBV19 with TRBJ1-2; D is ambiguous. CDR3 length equals 17 residues. Germline values: CDR1 LNHDA, CDR2 SQIVND (reference sequence). V lost 0 bases and J 0 bases, leaving 14 bases between the germline ends. The chain's CDR3 is CASSIDIGIPTNYGYTF. The CDR3 bases are TGTGCCAGTAGTATAGATATCGGGATCCCGACTAACTATGGCTACACCTTC.

The chain is built from TRBV27 and TRBJ1-6; TRBD1 matches 7 bases. The V gene's germline CDR1 is MNHEY and CDR2 SMNVEV (reference sequence). This CDR3 is built from 16 residues. V shed 4 bases, J shed 8 bases, and the junction held 11 bases outside the gene matches. This CDR3 reads CASSSNRDRRYSPLHF. CDR3 coding DNA: TGTGCCAGCAGTTCCAACCGGGACAGAAGGTATTCACCCCTCCACTTT.

The chain uses TRBV7-9 and TRBJ2-7; possible D gene TRBD1, 5 bases. The CDR3 contains 13 residues. V was clipped by 5 bases and J by 7 bases, with 15 bases between them. CDR1 SEHNR and CDR2 FQNEAQ come from the germline V gene (reference sequence). In DNA form, the CDR3 reads TGTGCCAGCAGCCCCAACCCTCAGGGAGAGCAGTACTTC. It encodes CASSPNPQGEQYF.

The chain's CDR3 is CASSVTWGRGNTIYF. CDR3 in DNA: TGTGCCAGCAGCGTAACCTGGGGGCGAGGAAACACCATATATTTT. The chain joins TRBV9 to TRBJ1-3; D perhaps matches TRBD1 (6 bases). CDR3 length: 15 amino acids. The V end was cut by 1 base, the J end by 4 bases, with 12 bases between. The germline CDR1 and CDR2 sequences are SGDLS and YYNGEE.

This chain uses TRBV28 with TRBJ1-4, with D possibly matching TRBD1 (5 bases). The V end lost 6 bases, the J end lost 7 bases, and 18 bases lay between the germline ends. The germline gives CDR1 MDHEN, CDR2 SYDVKM. This CDR3 has 15 amino acids. The CDR3 DNA reads TGTGCCAGCAGCTGGGACTCCCCTAAAAGTGAAAAACTGTTTTTT. Its protein product is CASSWDSPKSEKLFF. Variable domain in full (rest from reference TRBV28 and TRBJ1-4): DVKVTQSSRYLVKRTGEKVFLECVQDMDHENMFWYRQDPGLGLRLIYFSYDVKMKEKGDIPEGYSVSREKKERFSLILESASTNQTSMYLCASSWDSPKSEKLFFGSGTQLSVL.

This rearrangement joins TRBV27 to TRBJ1-3, with TRBD1 matching 7 bases. The V segment lost 2 bases and the J segment 2 bases; nucleotides outside the gene matches: 3. Germline CDR1 and CDR2: MNHEY and SMNVEV (reference sequence). This CDR3 is built from 15 residues. DNA for the CDR3: TGTGCCAGCAGTTTAACAGGGGTGGCTGGAAACACCATATATTTT. Its protein is CASSLTGVAGNTIYF.

This clone was seen just once. This chain uses TRBV27 with TRBJ1-2; 10 bases fit TRBD1. The germline V gene encodes CDR1 MNHEY and CDR2 SMNVEV (reference sequence). J gave up 2 bases and V 5 bases, and 5 bases lay outside the gene matches. CDR3 size: 15 residues. Here the CDR3 reads CASSPGQGRNYGYTF. The CDR3 DNA reads TGTGCCAGCAGTCCGGGACAGGGGCGAAACTATGGCTACACCTTC.

This clone has a handful of counts. CDR3 sequence (DNA): TGTGCCAGTAGTATGAGACAGGGCCCACCTGAAGCTTTCTTT. It translates to CASSMRQGPPEAFF. The chain couples TRBV19 to TRBJ1-1; 7 bases are a match to TRBD1. V trimming: 3 bases; J trimming: 6 bases; junction bases outside the gene matches: 7. The CDR3 is 14 amino acids. Germline V gene data show CDR1 as LNHDA and CDR2 as SQIVND (reference sequence).

The J gene is TRBJ2-1, the V gene TRBV10-3; 13 positions agree with TRBD2. CDR3 length: 14 residues. Germline assignment: CDR1 ENHRY and CDR2 SYGVKD. V shed 10 bases, J shed 5 bases, and the junction held 5 bases outside the gene matches. The CDR3 nucleotides are TGTGCCACTGGACTAGCGGGGGCAGACAATGAGCAGTTCTTC. The encoded protein is CATGLAGADNEQFF.

V gene TRBV5-1 combines with J gene TRBJ2-2, with D unclear. Per germline, CDR1 SGHRS and CDR2 YFSETQ. The V end lost 2 bases, the J end lost 0 bases, and 8 bases lay between the germline ends. The CDR3 runs to 15 residues. CDR3 sequence (DNA): TGCGCCAGCAGCTTCAACAGCCCGAACACCGGGGAGCTGTTTTTT. Amino acid sequence: CASSFNSPNTGELFF.

The chain links TRBV27 to TRBJ1-5, with TRBD1 matching 7 bases. The germline CDR1 and CDR2 sequences are MNHEY and SMNVEV (reference sequence). V shed 3 bases, J shed 6 bases, and the junction held 8 bases outside the gene matches. The CDR3 covers 15 residues. The chain's CDR3 is CASSLGRGYGQPQHF. The CDR3 DNA reads as TGTGCCAGCAGTTTGGGCAGGGGGTACGGTCAGCCCCAGCATTTT.